This entry lists 10 T cell receptor beta chains sequenced from one sample in a study of control samples from healthy donors and cancer patients. Sequencing used immunoSEQ multiplex PCR; TCRdb keeps in-frame clones, though not all of them. The sample yields hundreds of thousands of clones, around 90% seen once. Sequencing was carried out using PBMCs. Receptors originate from a man aged 40-55 years with head and neck cancer.

The chain is built from TRBV7-2 and TRBJ1-1; D perhaps matches TRBD1 (6 bases). CDR3 size: 13 residues. V gave up 7 bases and J gave up 1 base, with 10 bases separating them. Looked up from germline, CDR1 is SGHTA and CDR2 is FQGNSA. CDR3 bases: TGTGCCAGCACCCAGGGGAGGAACACTGAAGCTTTCTTT. This encodes CASTQGRNTEAFF.

The V call is TRBV6-6, the J call TRBJ2-7; TRBD1 matches at 7 bases. V trimming: 5 bases; J trimming: 6 bases; junction bases outside the gene matches: 4. Germline lookup yields CDR1 MNHNY and CDR2 SVGAGI (reference sequence). The CDR3 totals 12 residues. DNA of the CDR3: TGTGCCAGCAGTGACAGGGTCCCCGAGCAGTACTTC. Its protein is CASSDRVPEQYF.

The chain joins TRBV28 to TRBJ2-2; D gene unclear. Germline assignment: CDR1 MDHEN and CDR2 SYDVKM. The CDR3 is 15 amino acids. V gave up 2 bases and J gave up 0 bases, with 7 bases separating them. Here the CDR3 reads CASSLVDPNTGELFF. As DNA, the CDR3 is TGTGCCAGCAGTTTAGTGGATCCGAACACCGGGGAGCTGTTTTTT.

The CDR3 sequence is CASSFRTDRAHQETQYF. The CDR3 DNA is TGTGCCAGCAGTTTTAGGACCGACAGGGCGCACCAAGAGACCCAGTACTTC. This rearrangement joins TRBV27 to TRBJ2-5; 7 bases fit TRBD1. Germline loops: CDR1 MNHEY, CDR2 SMNVEV (reference sequence). V shed 3 bases, J shed 0 bases, and the junction held 10 bases outside the gene matches. The CDR3 totals 17 residues.

The CDR3 DNA reads as TGTGCCAGCAGCCGCCAGGCAGGGGGGTTCAATCAGCCCCAGCATTTT. Translated: CASSRQAGGFNQPQHF. This chain links TRBV28 with TRBJ1-5; 7 nucleotides match TRBD1. Germline CDR1 and CDR2: MDHEN and SYDVKM. This CDR3 region has 16 residues. V lost 6 bases to trimming and J lost 3 bases; unmatched junction nucleotides: 11.

The chain joins TRBV3-1 (or the pseudogene TRBV3-2) to TRBJ2-5; a weak D match, TRBD1 (6 bases). This CDR3 has 15 residues. Germline V gives CDR1 LGHDT, CDR2 YNNKEL (reference sequence). The V gene lost 3 bases and the J gene lost 1 base, with 12 bases spanning the gap. The CDR3 bases are TGTGCCAGCAGCCAGGGGGCTTTATCCCAAGAGACCCAGTACTTC. As protein: CASSQGALSQETQYF.

V usage is TRBV24-1 and J usage is TRBJ2-3, with 9 bases identical to TRBD2. Germline V lookup: CDR1 KGHDR, CDR2 SFDVKD. Germline trimming cut 3 bases from V and 4 bases from J; bases unmatched to any gene: 7. This CDR3 spans 16 amino acids. In DNA, the CDR3 is TGTGCCACCAGTGATGCTATCGCGGGGGGGCCAGATACGCAGTATTTT. This translates into CATSDAIAGGPDTQYF.

The chain is built from TRBV28 and TRBJ2-1; 7 bases agree with TRBD2. V lost 5 bases and J lost 1; bases outside the gene matches: 2. There are 14 residues in the CDR3. Germline CDR1 reads MDHEN; CDR2 reads SYDVKM. As DNA, the CDR3 is TGTGCCAGCAGTCCAGCGGGGTCCTACAATGAGCAGTTCTTC. This gives the protein CASSPAGSYNEQFF.

The chain combines TRBV5-6 with TRBJ2-3; TRBD2 might be the D (5 bases). The germline V and J ends were trimmed by 4 bases and 0 bases, with 15 bases remaining between them. The germline gives CDR1 SGHDT, CDR2 YYEEEE. The CDR3 has 16 amino acids. The CDR3 DNA reads TGTGCCAGCAGCACCCTAGCAAACACTAGCACAGATACGCAGTATTTT. Translating gives CASSTLANTSTDTQYF.

In its sample, this clone was seen once. This CDR3 reads CASSYGGASTDTQYF. CDR3 in DNA: TGTGCCAGCAGTTACGGGGGGGCTAGCACAGATACGCAGTATTTT. V and J are TRBV6-5 and TRBJ2-3; tentatively, D is TRBD2 (7 bases). Per germline, CDR1 MNHEY and CDR2 SVGAGI. This CDR3 contains 15 residues. The germline V and J ends were trimmed by 2 bases and 0 bases, with 9 bases remaining between them.